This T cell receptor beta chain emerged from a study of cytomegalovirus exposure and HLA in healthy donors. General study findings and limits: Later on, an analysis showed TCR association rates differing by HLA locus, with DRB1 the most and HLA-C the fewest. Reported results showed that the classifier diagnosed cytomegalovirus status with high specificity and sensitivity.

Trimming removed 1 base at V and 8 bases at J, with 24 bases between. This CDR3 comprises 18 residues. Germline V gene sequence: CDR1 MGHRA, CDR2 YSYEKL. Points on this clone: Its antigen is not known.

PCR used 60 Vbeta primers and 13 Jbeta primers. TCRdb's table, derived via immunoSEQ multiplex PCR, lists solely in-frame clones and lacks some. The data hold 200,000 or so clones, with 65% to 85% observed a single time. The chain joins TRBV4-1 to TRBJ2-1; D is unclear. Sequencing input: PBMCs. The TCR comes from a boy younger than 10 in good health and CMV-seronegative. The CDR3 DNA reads TGCGCCAGCAGCCAAGTGGAAGTCCCTAGAGGTGTTTCTTATGAGCAGTTCTTC. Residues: CASSQVEVPRGVSYEQFF.